The following is a T cell receptor (beta chain) sequence with its context. As originally analysed: By means of reference gene primer amplification, nucleated cell counts were estimated. Data came from immunoSEQ multiplex PCR; TCRdb stores just in-frame clones and leaves some out. The DNA was the basis for D and trimming; V, J and clone size are from that table. This table holds about 20,000 clones, about nine tenths found once. CDR3 length: 12 amino acids. CDR1 SQVTM and CDR2 ANQGSEA come from the germline V gene. V was cut by 6 bases and J by 8 bases, with 13 bases left in between. This specimen belongs to a study of blood T cell repertoires in COVID-19. Across the whole study: Acute-phase and convalescent COVID-19 samples originated in the United States, Italy and Spain. In each case, the material was cDNA or gDNA derived from T cells, B-cell-depleted T cells, or PBMCs.

The chain links TRBV29-1 to TRBJ1-4, with D tentatively TRBD1 (5 bases). This receptor was obtained from a human donor with active COVID-19. The donor label of this sample is uncertain. The sequenced sample consisted of peripheral blood. The CDR3 nucleotides are TGCAGCGTCAGGGTAAGGAGCGAAAAACTGTTTTTT. As protein: CSVRVRSEKLFF.